This T cell receptor (beta chain) was observed in a study of T cell repertoires in cytomegalovirus infection. Study-wide background: Public TCR beta signatures provided an indication of both CMV infection and a matching HLA type.

This clonotype was observed at least ten times. Its antigen is not known. In germline, CDR1 is SGHTA, CDR2 FQGNSA. V lost 5 bases and J lost 4, with 19 bases in between. This CDR3 spans 16 amino acids. TCRdb called the reads again in MiXCR, with one record for every CDR3 protein. The data hold about 530,000 distinct CDR3 sequences, with less than 30% observed a single time. Study-level results: Summed frequency of public TCR beta families distinguished CMV carriers with the relevant HLA. The ex vivo response was dominated by HLA-C-restricted CMV-specific TCR beta clonotypes.

This chain connects TRBV7-2 to TRBJ2-3; D is uncertain. The sequence came from a human donor in good health (CMV status not recorded). Some clones in this sample may be carry-over from other donors' samples. The sequencing sample was made of PBMCs. CDR3 coding DNA: TGTGCCAGCAGCCCCCTCGGGCCACCCGCCCCAGATACGCAGTATTTT. Amino acids: CASSPLGPPAPDTQYF.